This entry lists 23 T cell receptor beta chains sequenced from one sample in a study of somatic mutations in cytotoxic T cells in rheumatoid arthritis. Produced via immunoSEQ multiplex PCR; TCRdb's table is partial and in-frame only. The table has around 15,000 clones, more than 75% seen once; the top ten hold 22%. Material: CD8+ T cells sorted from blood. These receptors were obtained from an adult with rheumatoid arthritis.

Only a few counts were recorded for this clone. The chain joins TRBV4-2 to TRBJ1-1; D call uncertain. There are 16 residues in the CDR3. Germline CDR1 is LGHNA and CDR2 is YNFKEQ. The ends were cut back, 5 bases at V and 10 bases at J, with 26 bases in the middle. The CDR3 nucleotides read TGTGCCAGCAGCACAAGGTCGGACCACCCAACGGAGGGAGCTTTCTTT. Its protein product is CASSTRSDHPTEGAFF.

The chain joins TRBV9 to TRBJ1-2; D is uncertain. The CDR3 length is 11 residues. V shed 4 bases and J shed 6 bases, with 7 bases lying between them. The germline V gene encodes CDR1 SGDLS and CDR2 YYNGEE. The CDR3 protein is CASSRHDGYTF. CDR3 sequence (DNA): TGTGCCAGCAGCCGGCATGATGGCTACACCTTC. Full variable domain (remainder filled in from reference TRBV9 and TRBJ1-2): DSGVTQTPKHLITATGQRVTLRCSPRSGDLSVYWYQQSLDQGLQFLIQYYNGEERAKGNILERFSAQQFPDLHSELNLSSLELGDSALYFCASSRHDGYTFGSGTRLTVV.

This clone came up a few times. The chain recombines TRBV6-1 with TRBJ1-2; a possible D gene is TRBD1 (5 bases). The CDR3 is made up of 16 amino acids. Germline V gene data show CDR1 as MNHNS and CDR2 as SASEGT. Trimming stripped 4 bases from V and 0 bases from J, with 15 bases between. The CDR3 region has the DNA TGTGCCAGCAGTGCCGGGGCGATGGGAGCTAACTATGGCTACACCTTC. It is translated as CASSAGAMGANYGYTF.

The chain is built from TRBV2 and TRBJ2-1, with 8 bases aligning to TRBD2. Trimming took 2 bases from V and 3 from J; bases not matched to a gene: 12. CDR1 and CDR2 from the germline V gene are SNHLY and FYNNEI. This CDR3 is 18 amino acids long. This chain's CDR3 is CASSENPLLAGFYNEQFF. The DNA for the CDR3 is TGTGCCAGCAGTGAAAATCCTCTCTTAGCGGGGTTCTACAATGAGCAGTTCTTC. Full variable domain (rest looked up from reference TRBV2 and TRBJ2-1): EPEVTQTPSHQVTQMGQEVILRCVPISNHLYFYWYRQILGQKVEFLVSFYNNEISEKSEIFDDQFSVERPDGSNFTLKIRSTKLEDSAMYFCASSENPLLAGFYNEQFFGPGTRLTVL.

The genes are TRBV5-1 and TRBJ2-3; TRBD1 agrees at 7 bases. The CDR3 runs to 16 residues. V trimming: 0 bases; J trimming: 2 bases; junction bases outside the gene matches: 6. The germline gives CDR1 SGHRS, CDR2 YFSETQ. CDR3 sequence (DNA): TGCGCCAGCAGCTTGGGACAGGGAACAAACACAGATACGCAGTATTTT. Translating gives CASSLGQGTNTDTQYF.

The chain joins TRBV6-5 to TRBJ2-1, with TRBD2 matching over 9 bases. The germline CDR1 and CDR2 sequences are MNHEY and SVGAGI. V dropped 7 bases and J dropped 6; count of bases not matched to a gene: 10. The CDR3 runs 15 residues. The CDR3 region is CASNPPGLAINEQFF. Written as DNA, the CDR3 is TGTGCCAGCAATCCACCGGGACTAGCAATCAATGAGCAGTTCTTC.

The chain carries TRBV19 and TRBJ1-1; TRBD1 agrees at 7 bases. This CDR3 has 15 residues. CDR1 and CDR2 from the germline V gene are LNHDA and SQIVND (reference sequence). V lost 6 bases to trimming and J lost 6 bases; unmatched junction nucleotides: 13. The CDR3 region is CASSPWAGGRSEAFF. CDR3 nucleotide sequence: TGTGCCAGTAGCCCCTGGGCAGGGGGACGGTCTGAAGCTTTCTTT.

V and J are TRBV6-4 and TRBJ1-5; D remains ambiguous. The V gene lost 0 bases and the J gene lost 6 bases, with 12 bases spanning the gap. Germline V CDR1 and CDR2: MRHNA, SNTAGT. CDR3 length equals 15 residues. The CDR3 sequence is CASSDSGSAGQPQHF. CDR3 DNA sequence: TGTGCCAGCAGTGACTCGGGGAGCGCTGGTCAGCCCCAGCATTTT.

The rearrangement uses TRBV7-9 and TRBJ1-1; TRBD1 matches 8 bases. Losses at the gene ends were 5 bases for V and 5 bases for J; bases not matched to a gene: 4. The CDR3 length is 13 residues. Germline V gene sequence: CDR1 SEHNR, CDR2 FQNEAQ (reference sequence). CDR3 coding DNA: TGTGCCAGCAGCCCCAGGGGGCGTACTGAAGCTTTCTTT. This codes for CASSPRGRTEAFF.

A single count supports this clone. CDR3 DNA sequence: TGTGCCAGCAGCACCAGGACAGGGAGGGATCTAGGGGTCAATGAGCAGTTCTTC. Translated: CASSTRTGRDLGVNEQFF. The chain links TRBV9 to TRBJ2-1; maybe TRBD1 (8 bases). Trimming removed 4 bases at V and 6 bases at J, with 26 bases between. The CDR3 covers 18 residues. Germline V CDR1 and CDR2: SGDLS, YYNGEE.

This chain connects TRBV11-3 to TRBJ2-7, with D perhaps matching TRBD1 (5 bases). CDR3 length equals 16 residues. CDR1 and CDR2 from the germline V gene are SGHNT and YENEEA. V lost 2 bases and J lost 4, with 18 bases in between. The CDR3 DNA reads TGTGCCAGCAGCTTATTCTTTATCAGGACACCGTACGAGCAGTACTTC. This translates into CASSLFFIRTPYEQYF.

The DNA of the CDR3 is TGTGCCAGCAGCCTCGGAGACCCCTGGGGGAATGAGCAGTTCTTC. It yields the protein CASSLGDPWGNEQFF. The rearrangement uses TRBV27 and TRBJ2-1; D is tentatively TRBD1 or TRBD2 (5 bases each). The V and J ends lost 6 bases and 7 bases respectively, with 19 bases between them. CDR3 length equals 15 residues. Germline CDR1 reads MNHEY; CDR2 reads SMNVEV (reference sequence).

The CDR3 sequence: CASSFMTSLEVDTQYF. The CDR3, as DNA: TGTGCCAGCAGCTTCATGACTAGCCTAGAGGTGGATACGCAGTATTTT. The chain is built from TRBV7-9 and TRBJ2-3; 7 nucleotides align to TRBD2. CDR1 is SEHNR and CDR2 is FQNEAQ in the germline V gene (reference sequence). J gave up 6 bases and V 3 bases, and 12 bases lay outside the gene matches. This CDR3 region has 16 residues.

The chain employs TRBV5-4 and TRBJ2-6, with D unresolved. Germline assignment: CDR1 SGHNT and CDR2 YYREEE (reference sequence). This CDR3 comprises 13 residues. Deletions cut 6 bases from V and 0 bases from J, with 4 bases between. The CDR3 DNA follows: TGTGCCAGCATGTACTCTGGGGCCAACGTCCTGACTTTC. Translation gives CASMYSGANVLTF.

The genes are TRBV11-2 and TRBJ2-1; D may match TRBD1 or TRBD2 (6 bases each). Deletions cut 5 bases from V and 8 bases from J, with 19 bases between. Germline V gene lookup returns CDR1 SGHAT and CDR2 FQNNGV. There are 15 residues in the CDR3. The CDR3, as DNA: TGTGCCAGCAGCCTTGACGGGGGCACAAATGATGAGCAGTTCTTC. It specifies CASSLDGGTNDEQFF.

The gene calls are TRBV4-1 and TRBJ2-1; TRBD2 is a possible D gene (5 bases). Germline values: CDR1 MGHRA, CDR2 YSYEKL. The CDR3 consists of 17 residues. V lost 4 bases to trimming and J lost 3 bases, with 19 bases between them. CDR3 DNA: TGCGCCAGCAGCCCCGAGGGAGTGGTGCTAGGCTACAATGAGCAGTTCTTC. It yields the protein CASSPEGVVLGYNEQFF.

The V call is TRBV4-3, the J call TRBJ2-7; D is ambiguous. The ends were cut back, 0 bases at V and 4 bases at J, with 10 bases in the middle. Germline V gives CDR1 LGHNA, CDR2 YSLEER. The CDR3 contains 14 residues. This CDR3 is CASSQEGDGYEQYF. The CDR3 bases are TGCGCCAGCAGCCAAGAGGGCGACGGATACGAGCAGTACTTC.

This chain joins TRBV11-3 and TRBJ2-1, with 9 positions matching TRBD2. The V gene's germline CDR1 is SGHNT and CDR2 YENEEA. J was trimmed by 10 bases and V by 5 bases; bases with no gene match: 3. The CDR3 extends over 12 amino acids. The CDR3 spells CASSGTSGEQFF. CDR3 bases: TGTGCCAGCAGCGGTACTAGCGGGGAGCAGTTCTTC.

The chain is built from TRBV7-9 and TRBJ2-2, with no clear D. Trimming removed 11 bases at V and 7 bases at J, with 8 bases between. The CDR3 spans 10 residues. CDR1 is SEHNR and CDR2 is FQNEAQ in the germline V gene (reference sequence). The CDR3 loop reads CAHDSGELFF. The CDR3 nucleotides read TGTGCCCACGATAGCGGGGAGCTGTTTTTT. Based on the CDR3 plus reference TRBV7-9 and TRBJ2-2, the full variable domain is DTGVSQNPRHKITKRGQNVTFRCDPISEHNRLYWYRQTLGQGPEFLTYFQNEAQLEKSRLLSDRFSAERPKGSFSTLEIQRTEQGDSAMYLCAHDSGELFFGEGSRLTVL.

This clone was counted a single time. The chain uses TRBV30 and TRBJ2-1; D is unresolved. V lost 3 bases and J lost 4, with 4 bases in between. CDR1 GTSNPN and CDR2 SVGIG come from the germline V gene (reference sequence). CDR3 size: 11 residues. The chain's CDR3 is CAWRIYNEQFF. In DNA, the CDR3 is TGTGCCTGGAGAATATACAATGAGCAGTTCTTC.

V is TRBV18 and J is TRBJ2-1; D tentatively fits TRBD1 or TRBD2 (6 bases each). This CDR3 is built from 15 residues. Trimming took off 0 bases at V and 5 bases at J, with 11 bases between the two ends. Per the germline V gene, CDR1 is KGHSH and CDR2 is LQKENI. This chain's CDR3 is CASSPPGGPDNEQFF. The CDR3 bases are TGTGCCAGCTCACCACCGGGGGGCCCAGACAATGAGCAGTTCTTC. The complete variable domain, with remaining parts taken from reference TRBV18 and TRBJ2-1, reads NAGVMQNPRHLVRRRGQEARLRCSPMKGHSHVYWYRQLPEEGLKFMVYLQKENIIDESGMPKERFSAEFPKEGPSILRIQQVVRGDSAAYFCASSPPGGPDNEQFFGPGTRLTVL.

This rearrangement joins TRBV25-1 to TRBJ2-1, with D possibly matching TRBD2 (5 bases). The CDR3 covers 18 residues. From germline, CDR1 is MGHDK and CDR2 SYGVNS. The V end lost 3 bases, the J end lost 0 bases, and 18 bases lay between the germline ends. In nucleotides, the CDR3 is TGTGCCAGCAGTGATGAGGGCGGTCTCATGAGCTCCTACAATGAGCAGTTCTTC. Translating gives CASSDEGGLMSSYNEQFF.

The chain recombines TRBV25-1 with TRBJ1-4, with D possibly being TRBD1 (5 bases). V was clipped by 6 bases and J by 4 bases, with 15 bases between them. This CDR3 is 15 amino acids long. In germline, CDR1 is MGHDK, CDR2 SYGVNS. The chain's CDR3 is CASSEGVDINEKLFF. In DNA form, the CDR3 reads TGTGCCAGCAGCGAAGGGGTAGACATTAATGAAAAACTGTTTTTT.